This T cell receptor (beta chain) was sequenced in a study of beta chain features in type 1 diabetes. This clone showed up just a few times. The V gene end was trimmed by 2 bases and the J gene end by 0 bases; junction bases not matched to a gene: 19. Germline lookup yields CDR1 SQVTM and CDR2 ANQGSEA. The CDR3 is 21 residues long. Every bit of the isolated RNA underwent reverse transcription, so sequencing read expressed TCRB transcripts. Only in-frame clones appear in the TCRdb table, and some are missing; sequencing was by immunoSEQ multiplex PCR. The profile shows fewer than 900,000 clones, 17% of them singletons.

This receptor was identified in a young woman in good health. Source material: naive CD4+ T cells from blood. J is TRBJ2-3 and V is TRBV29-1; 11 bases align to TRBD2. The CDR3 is CSVEPLPYGTSGRTSTDTQYF. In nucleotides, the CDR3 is TGCAGCGTTGAACCCCTTCCCTACGGGACTAGCGGACGAACTAGCACAGATACGCAGTATTTT.